This passage covers 10 T cell receptor beta chains from one sample sequenced in a study of shared clonotypes between healthy human individuals. Here immunoSEQ multiplex PCR was the method, and the copy in TCRdb shows in-frame clones only, minus some. The data contain around 700,000 clones, around 72% of them singletons. The sample comprised memory CD4+ T cells sorted from blood. Noted subset: CD45RA-negative fraction. These receptors all come from a woman aged 25 to 39 in good health.

V is TRBV28 and J is TRBJ1-2, with D perhaps matching TRBD1 (5 bases). The CDR3 has 12 amino acids. Germline V CDR1 and CDR2: MDHEN, SYDVKM. V was trimmed by 5 bases and J by 6 bases, leaving 10 bases between them. CDR3 sequence reads: CASSQGKNGYTF. In DNA form, the CDR3 reads TGTGCCAGCAGTCAGGGCAAGAATGGCTACACCTTC.

This clone appeared once. This chain joins TRBV28 and TRBJ2-7; D unresolved. V lost 3 bases, J lost 4 bases, and 25 bases lay in between. The CDR3 consists of 18 residues. The germline gives CDR1 MDHEN, CDR2 SYDVKM. The CDR3 here is CASSLDPYVTRPWYEQYF. CDR3 nucleotides: TGTGCCAGCAGTTTGGACCCTTATGTCACTCGGCCCTGGTACGAGCAGTACTTC.

The chain recombines TRBV18 with TRBJ2-1; the D gene could be TRBD1 or TRBD2 (5 bases each). The CDR3 is 14 amino acids. Per germline, CDR1 KGHSH and CDR2 LQKENI. V lost 5 bases, J lost 6 bases, and 14 bases lay in between. The CDR3 reads CASSGDPEGNEQFF. CDR3 nucleotides: TGTGCCAGCTCAGGGGACCCCGAGGGCAATGAGCAGTTCTTC.

The gene calls are TRBV6-4 and TRBJ2-1; 10 nucleotides agree with TRBD2. The V gene's germline CDR1 is MRHNA and CDR2 SNTAGT. V shed 3 bases and J 5 bases; nucleotides not matched to a gene: 4. The CDR3 loop spans 15 amino acids. Here the CDR3 DNA reads TGTGCCAGCAGTGAAGGGACTAGCGCTAACAATGAGCAGTTCTTC. Its translation is CASSEGTSANNEQFF.

This clone appeared once. This chain uses TRBV7-2 with TRBJ2-1, with 7 bases matching TRBD2. The CDR3 is 17 amino acids. The V gene's germline CDR1 is SGHTA and CDR2 FQGNSA. The ends lost 0 bases at V and 7 bases at J; junction bases unmatched: 12. The CDR3 is CASSLALSGTRVNEQFF. As DNA, the CDR3 is TGTGCCAGCAGCTTAGCGCTAAGCGGGACGAGAGTTAATGAGCAGTTCTTC.

The rearrangement links TRBV7-2 to TRBJ2-3; D gene uncertain. Trimming removed 2 bases from V and 5 bases from J, with 5 bases in between. This CDR3 contains 12 residues. CDR1 and CDR2 (germline): SGHTA, FQGNSA. The DNA for the CDR3 is TGTGCCAGCAGCTTATTCTTAGATACGCAGTATTTT. Translating it yields CASSLFLDTQYF.

The rearrangement uses TRBV27 and TRBJ2-5; D unresolved. Trimming left V 3 bases short and J 4 bases short, with 12 bases between. The CDR3 loop spans 14 amino acids. Germline V lookup: CDR1 MNHEY, CDR2 SMNVEV (reference sequence). The CDR3 DNA follows: TGTGCCAGCAGTTTTCGGGCATACTCAGAGACCCAGTACTTC. This sequence encodes CASSFRAYSETQYF.

The chain combines TRBV28 with TRBJ2-3, with 8 bases identical to TRBD1. The V and J ends lost 2 bases and 10 bases, in that order; junction bases with no gene match: 8. This CDR3 has 14 amino acids. In germline, CDR1 is MDHEN, CDR2 SYDVKM. CDR3 loop: CASSLTYRGLAQYF. DNA for the CDR3: TGTGCCAGCAGTTTAACTTACAGGGGGTTGGCGCAGTATTTT.

This clone showed up just once. This rearrangement joins TRBV2 to TRBJ2-1; unclear D gene. Between the trimmed V and J ends, which lost 7 bases and 10 bases, there was a span of 14 bases. Per the germline V gene, CDR1 is SNHLY and CDR2 is FYNNEI. The CDR3 length is 12 residues. The CDR3: CASIYRLTEQFF. CDR3 nucleotides: TGTGCCAGCATCTATCGGCTAACGGAGCAGTTCTTC.

The rearrangement joins TRBV4-1 to TRBJ1-1; 8 bases match TRBD1. Trimming at V came to 4 bases and at J to 3 bases, leaving 4 bases not matched to a gene. Germline V gene lookup returns CDR1 MGHRA and CDR2 YSYEKL. The CDR3 is 14 amino acids. The CDR3: CASSLMDRDTEAFF. CDR3 DNA: TGCGCCAGCAGCCTTATGGACAGGGACACTGAAGCTTTCTTT.